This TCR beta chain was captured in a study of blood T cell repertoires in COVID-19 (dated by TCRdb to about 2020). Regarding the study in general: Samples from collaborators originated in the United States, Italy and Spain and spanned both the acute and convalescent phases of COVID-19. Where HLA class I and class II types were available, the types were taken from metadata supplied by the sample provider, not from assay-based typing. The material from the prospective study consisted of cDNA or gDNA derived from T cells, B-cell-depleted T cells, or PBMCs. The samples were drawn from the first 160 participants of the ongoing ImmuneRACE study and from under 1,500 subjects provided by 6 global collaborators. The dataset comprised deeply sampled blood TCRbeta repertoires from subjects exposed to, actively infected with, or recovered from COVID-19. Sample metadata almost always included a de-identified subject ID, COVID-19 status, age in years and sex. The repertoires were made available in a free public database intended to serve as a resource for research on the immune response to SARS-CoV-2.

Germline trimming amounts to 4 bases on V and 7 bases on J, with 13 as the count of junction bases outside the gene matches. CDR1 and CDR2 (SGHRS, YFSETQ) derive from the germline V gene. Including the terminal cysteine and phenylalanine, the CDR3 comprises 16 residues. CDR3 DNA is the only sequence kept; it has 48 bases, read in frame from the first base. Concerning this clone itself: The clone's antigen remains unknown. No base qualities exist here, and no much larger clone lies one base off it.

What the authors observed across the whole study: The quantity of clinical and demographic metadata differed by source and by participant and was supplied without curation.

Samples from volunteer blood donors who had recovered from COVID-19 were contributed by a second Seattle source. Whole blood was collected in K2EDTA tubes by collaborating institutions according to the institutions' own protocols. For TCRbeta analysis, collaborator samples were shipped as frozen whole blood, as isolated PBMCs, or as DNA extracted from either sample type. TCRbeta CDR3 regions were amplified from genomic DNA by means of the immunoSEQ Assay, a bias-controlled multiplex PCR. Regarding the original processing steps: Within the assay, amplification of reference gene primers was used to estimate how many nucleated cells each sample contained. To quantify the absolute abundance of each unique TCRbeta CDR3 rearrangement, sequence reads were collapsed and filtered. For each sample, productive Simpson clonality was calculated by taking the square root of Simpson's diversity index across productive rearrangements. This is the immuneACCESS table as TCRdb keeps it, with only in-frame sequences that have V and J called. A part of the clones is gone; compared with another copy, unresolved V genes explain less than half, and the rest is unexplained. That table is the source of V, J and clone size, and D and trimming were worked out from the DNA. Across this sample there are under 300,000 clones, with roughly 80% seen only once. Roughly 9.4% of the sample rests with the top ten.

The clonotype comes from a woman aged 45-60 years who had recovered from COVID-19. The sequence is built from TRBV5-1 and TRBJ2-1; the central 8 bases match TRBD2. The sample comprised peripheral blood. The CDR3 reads CASSPSRGVAGNEQFF. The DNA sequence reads TGCGCCAGCAGCCCCTCCCGGGGGGTAGCGGGGAATGAGCAGTTCTTC.